Sequencing of this TCR beta chain was carried out in a study of T cells after posttransplantation cyclophosphamide. Study results and limitations: Tissue-infiltrating T cells from skin or gut overlapped little with blood T cells.

The CDR3 sequence is 15 residues long. Trimming at V came to 1 base and at J to 3 bases, leaving 3 bases not matched to a gene. Germline V gene sequence: CDR1 LGHNA, CDR2 YSLEER. Controls had myeloablative marrow grafts with methotrexate and calcineurin inhibitor, sampled at 1 year. With regard to this clone: Antigen: not known.

Method: immunoSEQ multiplex PCR; TCRdb's copy keeps in-frame clones and lacks some. The table records around 16,000 clones, more than 70% of them present only once. The source is a male patient aged 18 to 29 who received an allogeneic stem cell transplant from a related donor, was CMV-positive, and had no GVHD. Some T cells may be provided by the graft donor. The sample consisted of PBMCs, taken less than 400 days after allogeneic stem cell transplant with calcineurin inhibitor and methotrexate. The chain has TRBV4-3 and TRBJ2-7, with 10 bases identical to TRBD2. DNA of the CDR3: TGCGCCAGCAGCCAAGGGACTAGCGGCGACTACGAGCAGTACTTC. As protein: CASSQGTSGDYEQYF.